What follows are 27 T cell receptor beta chains derived from one specimen sequenced in a study of spatial heterogeneity in lung cancer. TCRdb reprocessed the 5' RACE reads with MiXCR, giving one entry per CDR3 protein. The sample yields 95,000 to 130,000 distinct CDR3 sequences, 10% to 15% seen once. Time point reported: blood at routine non-recurrence follow-up after resection. Whole RNA from tumor, nontumor lung or frozen PBMC was sequenced unsorted. The sample in question was PBMCs, obtained at follow-up. Receptors originate from a male donor with early-stage non-small cell lung cancer.

This clonotype was observed many times. The rearrangement joins TRBV9 to TRBJ2-1, with 11 bases lining up with TRBD2. The CDR3 totals 15 residues. From germline, CDR1 is SGDLS and CDR2 YYNGEE. V shed 4 bases and J 7 bases; nucleotides not matched to a gene: 7. CDR3 DNA sequence: TGTGCCAGCAGCCCTAGCGGGGGGCAAGGGAATGAGCAGTTCTTC. It specifies CASSPSGGQGNEQFF. Based on the CDR3 plus reference TRBV9 and TRBJ2-1, the full variable domain is DSGVTQTPKHLITATGQRVTLRCSPRSGDLSVYWYQQSLDQGLQFLIQYYNGEERAKGNILERFSAQQFPDLHSELNLSSLELGDSALYFCASSPSGGQGNEQFFGPGTRLTVL.

This clonotype has only a few counts. The chain couples TRBV19 to TRBJ1-5, with D tentatively TRBD1 (5 bases). CDR1 is LNHDA, CDR2 SQIVND, per germline (reference sequence). The CDR3 spans 15 residues. The ends were cut back, 6 bases at V and 4 bases at J, with 16 bases in the middle. CDR3 coding DNA: TGTGCCAGTAGATCATGGGGCAGAGAGAATCAGCCCCAGCATTTT. Translated, it gives CASRSWGRENQPQHF. Drawing the rest from reference TRBV19 and TRBJ1-5, the complete variable domain is DGGITQSPKYLFRKEGQNVTLSCEQNLNHDAMYWYRQDPGQGLRLIYYSQIVNDFQKGDIAEGYSVSREKKESFPLTVTSAQKNPTAFYLCASRSWGRENQPQHFGDGTRLSIL.

The chain carries TRBV29-1 and TRBJ1-1; perhaps TRBD1 as D (6 bases). The CDR3 is made up of 12 amino acids. Germline V gene data show CDR1 as SQVTM and CDR2 as ANQGSEA. V dropped 4 bases and J dropped 1 base, with 7 bases sitting between them. CDR3 sequence: CSVAGANTEAFF. The CDR3, as DNA: TGCAGCGTTGCAGGGGCGAACACTGAAGCTTTCTTT. The full variable domain, in which reference TRBV29-1 and TRBJ1-1 provide the parts outside the CDR3, is SAVISQKPSRDICQRGTSLTIQCQVDSQVTMMFWYRQQPGQSLTLIATANQGSEATYESGFVIDKFPISRPNLTFSTLTVSNMSPEDSSIYLCSVAGANTEAFFGQGTRLTVV.

This clonotype was detected ten times or more. The rearrangement uses TRBV10-3 and TRBJ2-1; maybe TRBD2 (6 bases). CDR1 is ENHRY, CDR2 SYGVKD, per germline. The CDR3 totals 16 residues. The ends were cut back, 2 bases at V and 6 bases at J, with 17 bases in the middle. The CDR3 protein is CAISESWGEVSNEQFF. CDR3 in DNA: TGTGCCATCAGTGAGAGTTGGGGGGAGGTGAGCAATGAGCAGTTCTTC.

This clonotype came up many times. The rearrangement joins TRBV7-9 to TRBJ2-5; D might be TRBD2 (7 bases). Between the trimmed V and J ends, which lost 6 bases and 5 bases, there was a span of 25 bases. Germline V gene sequence: CDR1 SEHNR, CDR2 FQNEAQ (reference sequence). This CDR3 has 17 residues. CDR3 region: CASSLTYSGGQRETQYF. The CDR3 nucleotides read TGTGCCAGCAGTCTAACCTACTCGGGGGGCCAGAGGGAGACCCAGTACTTC.

This clonotype was recorded at least ten times. The genes are TRBV25-1 and TRBJ2-5; maybe TRBD2 (5 bases). V lost 8 bases and J 8 bases, leaving 12 bases between the germline ends. The CDR3 runs to 11 residues. The germline V gene has CDR1 MGHDK and CDR2 SYGVNS. CDR3 amino acids: CASAGWETQYF. CDR3 bases: TGTGCCAGCGCGGGCTGGGAAACCCAGTACTTC.

This chain joins TRBV12-3 or TRBV12-4 and TRBJ1-5; 7 bases align to TRBD1. Trimming took 5 bases from V and 5 from J; bases not matched to a gene: 9. The CDR3 contains 15 residues. The CDR3 is CASSTTGDKYQPQHF. CDR3 coding DNA: TGTGCCAGCAGTACCACAGGGGACAAGTATCAGCCCCAGCATTTT.

This clonotype has at least ten counts. The chain has TRBV9 and TRBJ2-7; 15 bases are shared with TRBD2. The germline gives CDR1 SGDLS, CDR2 YYNGEE. This CDR3 is built from 18 residues. Trimming removed 0 bases from V and 0 bases from J; junction bases left unmatched: 4. CDR3 nucleotides: TGTGCCAGCAGCGTAGCGGGACTAGCGGGGGGCAGCTCCTACGAGCAGTACTTC. Its protein is CASSVAGLAGGSSYEQYF.

The chain employs TRBV11-2 and TRBJ2-3; D is uncertain. Germline CDR1 reads SGHAT; CDR2 reads FQNNGV. V shed 7 bases and J shed 1 base, with 12 bases lying between them. The CDR3 contains 14 residues. The CDR3 spells CASTLEWRTDTQYF. Written as DNA, the CDR3 is TGTGCCAGCACCCTAGAATGGCGCACAGATACGCAGTATTTT.

This clonotype was picked up a small number of times. The chain is built from TRBV2 and TRBJ2-1; possibly TRBD1 or TRBD2 for D (5 bases each). This CDR3 region has 14 residues. V was pared by 6 bases and J by 2 bases, with 11 bases between. Germline loops: CDR1 SNHLY, CDR2 FYNNEI. Here the CDR3 reads CASRGLGPYNEQFF. DNA for the CDR3: TGTGCCAGCAGAGGGTTGGGACCCTACAATGAGCAGTTCTTC.

The CDR3 DNA sequence: TGTGCCAGCGCCCCGGGACAGGGGTTCAATCAGCCCCAGCATTTT. Translation: CASAPGQGFNQPQHF. This chain connects TRBV28 to TRBJ1-5; 10 nucleotides align to TRBD1. The CDR3 consists of 15 residues. V lost 8 bases to trimming and J lost 3 bases; unmatched junction nucleotides: 7. Germline lookup yields CDR1 MDHEN and CDR2 SYDVKM.

There are many counts of this clonotype. The chain recombines TRBV4-1 with TRBJ2-5; 9 nucleotides match TRBD1. Germline CDR1 and CDR2: MGHRA and YSYEKL. V shed 5 bases, J shed 1 base, and the junction held 2 bases outside the gene matches. This CDR3 has 14 amino acids. The CDR3 is CASSLQGAQETQYF. CDR3 bases: TGCGCCAGCAGCTTACAGGGGGCCCAAGAGACCCAGTACTTC.

In this sample, this clonotype turned up many times. V usage is TRBV7-2 and J usage is TRBJ2-5; 13 bases are a match to TRBD2. The J segment lost 4 bases and the V segment lost 3 bases, leaving 8 bases of the junction unmatched. CDR3 length equals 17 residues. Germline CDR1 SGHTA, CDR2 FQGNSA. The CDR3 nucleotides read TGTGCCAGCAGCTTGGCCCGACTAGCGGGGGGTTCAGAGACCCAGTACTTC. Encoded protein: CASSLARLAGGSETQYF.

This clonotype came up a few times. J is TRBJ1-2 and V is TRBV10-3, with TRBD1 identical over 9 bases. Unmatched junction bases numbered 4, after V lost 6 bases and J lost 2 bases. This CDR3 has 14 residues. Germline V gives CDR1 ENHRY, CDR2 SYGVKD. CDR3 in DNA: TGTGCCATCAGCCAGGGACAGGGAAACTATGGCTACACCTTC. It encodes CAISQGQGNYGYTF.

This clonotype came up a few times. The V and J genes are TRBV20-1 and TRBJ1-5; possibly TRBD1 for D (5 bases). Germline V lookup: CDR1 DFQATT, CDR2 SNEGSKA (reference sequence). The CDR3 runs to 14 residues. V lost 3 bases and J 7 bases, leaving 16 bases between the germline ends. This CDR3 reads CSASGQGRMQPQHF. Written as DNA, the CDR3 is TGCAGTGCTAGTGGGCAGGGTAGAATGCAGCCCCAGCATTTT.

This clonotype was seen ten or more times. This chain uses TRBV6-2 or TRBV6-3 with TRBJ2-1; 8 positions match TRBD2. This CDR3 has 13 residues. Trimming removed 4 bases from V and 8 bases from J; junction bases left unmatched: 4. CDR1 and CDR2 from the germline V gene are MNHEY and SVGEGT. The CDR3 reads CASSSGTRYEQFF. The DNA of the CDR3 is TGTGCCAGCAGTTCCGGGACTAGGTATGAGCAGTTCTTC.

This clonotype was seen at least ten times. V is TRBV19 and J is TRBJ2-1; TRBD2 matches 8 bases. J lost 2 bases, V lost 4 bases, and 1 base had no gene match. Per germline, CDR1 LNHDA and CDR2 SQIVND (reference sequence). CDR3 length: 14 amino acids. The CDR3 reads CASSSGGPYNEQFF. The CDR3 DNA reads as TGTGCCAGTAGTAGCGGGGGGCCCTACAATGAGCAGTTCTTC.

This clonotype appeared a few times. This chain links TRBV27 with TRBJ1-2, with 7 bases aligning to TRBD1. Germline V gene lookup returns CDR1 MNHEY and CDR2 SMNVEV (reference sequence). V lost 5 bases to trimming and J lost 5 bases; unmatched junction nucleotides: 8. There are 14 residues in the CDR3. The CDR3 nucleotides are TGTGCCAGCAGTCCGACACAGGGGAGATATGGCTACACCTTC. Amino acids: CASSPTQGRYGYTF.

The chain carries TRBV7-9 and TRBJ2-7; D unclear. Germline V gives CDR1 SEHNR, CDR2 FQNEAQ (reference sequence). V was shortened by 2 bases and J by 2 bases, with 10 bases between the two germline ends. The length of the CDR3 is 14 residues. The CDR3 DNA reads as TGTGCCAGCAGCTTAAGGAACGGAGCCTACGAGCAGTACTTC. Protein sequence: CASSLRNGAYEQYF. Complete variable domain (other parts from reference TRBV7-9 and TRBJ2-7): DTGVSQNPRHKITKRGQNVTFRCDPISEHNRLYWYRQTLGQGPEFLTYFQNEAQLEKSRLLSDRFSAERPKGSFSTLEIQRTEQGDSAMYLCASSLRNGAYEQYFGPGTRLTVT.

The rearrangement uses TRBV20-1 and TRBJ1-1; D is uncertain. Trimming cost V 0 bases and J 0 bases, with 14 bases left between them. The germline gives CDR1 DFQATT, CDR2 SNEGSKA (reference sequence). CDR3 length: 16 amino acids. CDR3: CSARDPGRGMNTEAFF. In DNA, the CDR3 is TGCAGTGCTAGAGATCCGGGGAGAGGCATGAACACTGAAGCTTTCTTT.

The V call is TRBV9, the J call TRBJ2-1; either TRBD1 or TRBD2 may supply D (6 bases each). The CDR3 totals 13 residues. The V end lost 2 bases, the J end lost 9 bases, and 12 bases lay between the germline ends. Germline V gene sequence: CDR1 SGDLS, CDR2 YYNGEE. The CDR3 region is CASSVRGVAEQFF. Here the CDR3 DNA reads TGTGCCAGCAGCGTGAGGGGGGTCGCTGAGCAGTTCTTC.

This clonotype was picked up many times. The gene calls are TRBV28 and TRBJ1-6; D is perhaps TRBD1 (5 bases). Trimming left V 8 bases short and J 9 bases short, with 20 bases between. The CDR3 runs to 15 residues. Germline CDR1 and CDR2: MDHEN and SYDVKM. CDR3 sequence: CASSAGSLRGSPLHF. DNA of the CDR3: TGTGCCAGCTCGGCAGGGAGCCTTCGGGGTTCACCCCTCCACTTT.

A few counts support this clonotype. The chain carries TRBV2 and TRBJ1-5; no clear D gene. This CDR3 contains 13 residues. V was pared by 2 bases and J by 4 bases, with 6 bases between. In germline, CDR1 is SNHLY, CDR2 FYNNEI. CDR3 protein: CASSEWLNQPQHF. The CDR3 DNA reads as TGTGCCAGCAGTGAATGGCTAAATCAGCCCCAGCATTTT.

V gene TRBV11-2 combines with J gene TRBJ2-5; D not certain. V lost 3 bases and J 0 bases, leaving 5 bases between the germline ends. CDR3 size: 13 residues. In germline, CDR1 is SGHAT, CDR2 FQNNGV. The CDR3 nucleotides read TGTGCCAGCAGCTTCGGATACCAAGAGACCCAGTACTTC. Amino acid sequence: CASSFGYQETQYF.

This chain joins TRBV10-3 and TRBJ2-3, with 12 bases matching TRBD1. This CDR3 comprises 17 residues. Per the germline V gene, CDR1 is ENHRY and CDR2 is SYGVKD. Trimming cost V 6 bases and J 4 bases; bases outside gene matches: 11. The CDR3 DNA follows: TGTGCCATCAGCCCCAGTAAGGGACAGGGGGCCGCAGATACGCAGTATTTT. This gives the protein CAISPSKGQGAADTQYF.

To note about this clonotype: At one end, the junction sequence differs from germline, possibly due to a read error. The chain uses TRBV5-1 and TRBJ1-6; D perhaps matches TRBD1 (6 bases). Germline V lookup: CDR1 SGHRS, CDR2 YFSETQ. This CDR3 spans 13 amino acids. The CDR3 nucleotides are TGCGCCAGCAGCTTGGAGACAGCGGGGGCCCTCCGCTTT. It translates to CASSLETAGALRF.

This clonotype was seen at least ten times. CDR3 nucleotides: TGTGCCAGCAGCCTAACACCGAACACCGGGGAGCTGTTTTTT. Its translation: CASSLTPNTGELFF. The rearrangement uses TRBV9 and TRBJ2-2; no definite D call. V lost 4 bases and J 0 bases, leaving 7 bases between the germline ends. The CDR3 has 14 residues. Germline CDR1 SGDLS, CDR2 YYNGEE.